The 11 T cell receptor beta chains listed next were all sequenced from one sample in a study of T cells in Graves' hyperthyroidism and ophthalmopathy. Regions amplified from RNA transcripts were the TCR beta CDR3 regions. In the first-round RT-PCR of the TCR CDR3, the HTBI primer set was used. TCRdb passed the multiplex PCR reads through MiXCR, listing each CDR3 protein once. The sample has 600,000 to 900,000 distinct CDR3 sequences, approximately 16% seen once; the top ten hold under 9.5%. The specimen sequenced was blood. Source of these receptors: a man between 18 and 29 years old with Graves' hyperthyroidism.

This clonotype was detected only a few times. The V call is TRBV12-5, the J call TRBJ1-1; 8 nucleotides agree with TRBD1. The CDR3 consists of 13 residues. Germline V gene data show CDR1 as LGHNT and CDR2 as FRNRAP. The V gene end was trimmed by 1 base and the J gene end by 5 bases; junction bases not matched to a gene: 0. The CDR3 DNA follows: TGTGCTAGTGGTTTGGACAGGGGGACTGAAGCTTTCTTT. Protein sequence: CASGLDRGTEAFF.

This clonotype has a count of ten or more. The CDR3 region has the DNA TGTGCCAGCAGATCCGATACACCGACAGATGAAGCTTTCTTT. Its protein product is CASRSDTPTDEAFF. The V gene is TRBV28, the J gene TRBJ1-1; maybe TRBD1 (5 bases). Germline assignment: CDR1 MDHEN and CDR2 SYDVKM. The CDR3 has 14 amino acids. Trimming shortened V by 6 bases and J by 7 bases, and 18 bases separated the two germline ends.

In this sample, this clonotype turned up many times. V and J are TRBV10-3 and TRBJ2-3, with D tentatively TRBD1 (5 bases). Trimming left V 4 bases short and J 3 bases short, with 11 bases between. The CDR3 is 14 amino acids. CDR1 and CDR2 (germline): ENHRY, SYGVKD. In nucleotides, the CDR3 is TGTGCCATCAGTGTCAGGGATCGTACAGATACGCAGTATTTT. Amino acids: CAISVRDRTDTQYF.

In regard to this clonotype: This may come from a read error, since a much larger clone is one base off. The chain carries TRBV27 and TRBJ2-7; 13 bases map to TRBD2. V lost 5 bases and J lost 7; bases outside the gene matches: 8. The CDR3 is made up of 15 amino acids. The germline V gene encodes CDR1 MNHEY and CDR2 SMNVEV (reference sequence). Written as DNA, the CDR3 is TGTGCCAGCAGTACCACTAGCGGGAGGGAGGGTGAGCAGTACTTC. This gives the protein CASSTTSGREGEQYF.

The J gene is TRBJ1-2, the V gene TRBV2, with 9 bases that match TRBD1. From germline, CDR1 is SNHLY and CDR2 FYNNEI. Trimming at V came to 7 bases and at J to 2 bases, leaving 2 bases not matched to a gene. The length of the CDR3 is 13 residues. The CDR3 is CASTGQGNYGYTF. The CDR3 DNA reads TGTGCCAGCACCGGACAGGGGAACTATGGCTACACCTTC.

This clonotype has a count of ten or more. The CDR3 region has the DNA TGTGCCAGCAGCCACGGACTAGCGGGAGTCAGCGAGCAGTACTTC. Its translation is CASSHGLAGVSEQYF. The chain has TRBV6-1 and TRBJ2-7; 13 nucleotides align to TRBD2. The length of the CDR3 is 15 residues. The trim removed 6 bases at V and 6 bases at J, leaving 8 bases unmatched. Germline V CDR1 and CDR2: MNHNS, SASEGT.

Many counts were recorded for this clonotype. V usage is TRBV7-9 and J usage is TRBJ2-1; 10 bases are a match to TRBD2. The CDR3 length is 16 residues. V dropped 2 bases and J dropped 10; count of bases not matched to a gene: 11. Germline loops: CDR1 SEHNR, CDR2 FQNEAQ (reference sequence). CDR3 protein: CASSLIWGLAIREQFF. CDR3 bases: TGTGCCAGCAGCTTAATTTGGGGACTAGCGATAAGGGAGCAGTTCTTC.

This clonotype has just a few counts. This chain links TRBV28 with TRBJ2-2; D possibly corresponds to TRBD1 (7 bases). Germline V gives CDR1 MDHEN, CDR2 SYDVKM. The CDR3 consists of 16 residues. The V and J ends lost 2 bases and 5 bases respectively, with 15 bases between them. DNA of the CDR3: TGTGCCAGCAGTTTAAGATCCAGGGGGGAGACCGGGGAGCTGTTTTTT. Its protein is CASSLRSRGETGELFF.

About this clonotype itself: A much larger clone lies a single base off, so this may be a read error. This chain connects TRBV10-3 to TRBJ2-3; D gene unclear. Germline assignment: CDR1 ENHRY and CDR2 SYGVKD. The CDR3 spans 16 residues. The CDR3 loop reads CAISGSGLESTDKQYF. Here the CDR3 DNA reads TGTGCCATCAGTGGATCAGGCCTCGAGAGCACAGATAAGCAGTATTTT.

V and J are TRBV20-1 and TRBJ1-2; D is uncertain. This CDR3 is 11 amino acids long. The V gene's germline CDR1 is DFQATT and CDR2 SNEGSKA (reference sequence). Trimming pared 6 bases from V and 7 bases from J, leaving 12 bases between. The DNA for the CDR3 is TGCAGTGCCCCCGCGGGAGGTGGCTACACCTTC. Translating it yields CSAPAGGGYTF.

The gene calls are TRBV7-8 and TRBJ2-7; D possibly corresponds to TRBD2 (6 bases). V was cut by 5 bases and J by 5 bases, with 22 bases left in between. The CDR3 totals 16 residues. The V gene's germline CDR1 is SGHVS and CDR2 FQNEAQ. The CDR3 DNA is TGTGCCAGCAGCCTAAAGGCGGGACTGGGTGGCGACGAGCAGTACTTC. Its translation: CASSLKAGLGGDEQYF.